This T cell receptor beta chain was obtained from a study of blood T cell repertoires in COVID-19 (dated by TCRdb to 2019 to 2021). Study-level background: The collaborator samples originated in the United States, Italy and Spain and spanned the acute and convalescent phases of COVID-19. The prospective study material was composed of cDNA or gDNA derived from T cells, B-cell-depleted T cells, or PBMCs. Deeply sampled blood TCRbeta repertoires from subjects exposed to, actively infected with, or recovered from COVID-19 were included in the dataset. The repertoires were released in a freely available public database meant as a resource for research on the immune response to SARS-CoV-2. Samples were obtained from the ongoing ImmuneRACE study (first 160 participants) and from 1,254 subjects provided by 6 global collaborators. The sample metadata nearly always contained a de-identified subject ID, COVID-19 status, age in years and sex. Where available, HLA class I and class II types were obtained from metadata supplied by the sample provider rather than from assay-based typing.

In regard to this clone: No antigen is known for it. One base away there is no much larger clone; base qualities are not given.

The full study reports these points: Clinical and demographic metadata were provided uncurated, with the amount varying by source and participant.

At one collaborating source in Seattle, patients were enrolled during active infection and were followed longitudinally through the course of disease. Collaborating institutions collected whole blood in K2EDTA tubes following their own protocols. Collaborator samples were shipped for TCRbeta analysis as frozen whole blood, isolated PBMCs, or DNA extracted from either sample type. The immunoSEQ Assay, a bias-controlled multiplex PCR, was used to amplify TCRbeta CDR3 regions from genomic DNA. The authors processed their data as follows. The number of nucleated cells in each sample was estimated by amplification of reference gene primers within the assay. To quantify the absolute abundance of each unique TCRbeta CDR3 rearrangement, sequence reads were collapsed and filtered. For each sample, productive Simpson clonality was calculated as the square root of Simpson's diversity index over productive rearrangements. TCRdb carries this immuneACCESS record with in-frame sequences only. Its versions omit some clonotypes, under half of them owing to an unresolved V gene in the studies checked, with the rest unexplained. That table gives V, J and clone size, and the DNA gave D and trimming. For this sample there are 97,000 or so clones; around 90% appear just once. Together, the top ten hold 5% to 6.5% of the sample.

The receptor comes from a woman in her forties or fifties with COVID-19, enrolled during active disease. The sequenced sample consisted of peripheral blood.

The CDR3 reads as follows: CASSYLAGYNEQFF. The DNA sequence follows: TGTGCCAGCAGTTACCTAGCGGGATACAATGAGCAGTTCTTC. The chain joins TRBV6-5 to TRBJ2-1, with 9 junctional bases fitting TRBD2. Trimmed from V: 2 bases; trimmed from J: 4 bases; junction bases lacking a gene match: 0. From a lookup of the germline V gene, CDR1 and CDR2 are MNHEY and SVGAGI. The CDR3 has 14 amino acids, counting the end cysteine and phenylalanine. Solely the CDR3 DNA is kept, with 42 bases framed from the first base.